One and the same sample provided the 26 T cell receptor beta chains below, sequenced in a study of T cells after yellow fever vaccination. TCRdb used MiXCR to reprocess the 5' RACE reads, holding one entry per CDR3 protein. The table shows fewer than 100,000 distinct CDR3 sequences, with approximately 8.4% occurring only once. The sample consisted of CD8+ T cells not binding an NS4B(214-222) dextramer, sorted from PBMCs, taken approximately 16 days after the first yellow fever vaccination. The source is a man aged 18 to 29 who received the YFV17D yellow fever vaccine.

The table lists this clonotype with a few counts. The chain carries TRBV7-9 and TRBJ2-7; a weak D match, TRBD2 (5 bases). V was cut by 6 bases and J by 5 bases, with 11 bases left in between. This CDR3 is 12 amino acids long. Germline CDR1 is SEHNR and CDR2 is FQNEAQ (reference sequence). CDR3 region: CASSPSGHEQYF. The CDR3 DNA is TGTGCCAGCAGTCCAAGCGGCCACGAGCAGTACTTC.

The chain uses TRBV9 and TRBJ1-2, with TRBD1 as a possible D gene (6 bases). This CDR3 has 14 amino acids. Germline-derived CDR1 and CDR2 are SGDLS and YYNGEE. Trimming removed 3 bases at V and 5 bases at J, with 14 bases between. The CDR3 nucleotides are TGTGCCAGCAGCGCCAGTCAGGGGATTTATGGCTACACCTTC. This codes for CASSASQGIYGYTF.

This clonotype was seen only a few times. This sequence joins TRBV7-9 and TRBJ1-1; tentative D call: TRBD1 (5 bases). The V end was cut by 5 bases, the J end by 4 bases, with 14 bases between. This CDR3 contains 14 residues. The germline gives CDR1 SEHNR, CDR2 FQNEAQ (reference sequence). CDR3 amino acids: CASSPRRGGTEAFF. The CDR3 DNA sequence: TGTGCCAGCAGCCCGCGCCGCGGGGGCACTGAAGCTTTCTTT.

This clonotype was observed a few times. Here the CDR3 reads CASSLGSGGGGELFF. Written as DNA, the CDR3 is TGTGCCAGCAGCTTGGGATCCGGGGGCGGCGGGGAGCTGTTTTTT. The chain carries TRBV11-2 and TRBJ2-2; D tentatively reads TRBD1 or TRBD2 (6 bases each). V shed 3 bases and J shed 7 bases, with 15 bases lying between them. The V gene's germline CDR1 is SGHAT and CDR2 FQNNGV. The CDR3 loop spans 15 amino acids.

This clonotype occurred many times. The J gene is TRBJ2-7, the V gene TRBV14; D possibly corresponds to TRBD2 (5 bases). Germline V gives CDR1 SGHDN, CDR2 FVKESK. The length of the CDR3 is 12 residues. V shed 8 bases and J shed 0 bases, with 8 bases lying between them. The CDR3 nucleotides are TGTGCCAGCGGGGAGACCTCCTACGAGCAGTACTTC. Translating gives CASGETSYEQYF.

V usage is TRBV12-3 or TRBV12-4 and J usage is TRBJ1-4; no definite D call. This CDR3 contains 12 residues. Trimming stripped 4 bases from V and 8 bases from J, with 8 bases between. CDR3 loop: CASSSVGEKLFF. The CDR3 DNA reads TGTGCCAGCAGTTCCGTTGGCGAAAAACTGTTTTTT.

This clonotype showed up many times. The CDR3 reads CASSDSGVQETQYF. As DNA, the CDR3 is TGTGCCAGCAGCGATTCGGGGGTCCAAGAGACCCAGTACTTC. This sequence joins TRBV9 and TRBJ2-5, with D tentatively TRBD2 (6 bases). The V and J ends lost 3 bases and 1 base respectively, with 10 bases between them. The CDR3 covers 14 residues. Germline V gene sequence: CDR1 SGDLS, CDR2 YYNGEE.

This clonotype was seen only a few times. V usage is TRBV5-1 and J usage is TRBJ2-7; 10 bases map to TRBD2. Germline trimming cut 1 base from V and 5 bases from J; bases unmatched to any gene: 3. The CDR3 runs to 14 residues. Germline V gene sequence: CDR1 SGHRS, CDR2 YFSETQ. CDR3 DNA: TGCGCCAGCAGCTTGAGCGGGGGGGCCAACGAGCAGTACTTC. Protein product: CASSLSGGANEQYF.

The V and J genes are TRBV20-1 and TRBJ2-4; tentatively, D is TRBD1 or TRBD2 (5 bases each). Germline V gene data show CDR1 as DFQATT and CDR2 as SNEGSKA (reference sequence). The CDR3 sequence is 14 residues long. The V end lost 6 bases, the J end lost 0 bases, and 12 bases lay between the germline ends. For the CDR3, the DNA is TGCAGTGCCACGGGGCTCCCAGCCAAAAACATTCAGTACTTC. Encoded protein: CSATGLPAKNIQYF.

V is TRBV6-5 and J is TRBJ2-3; 8 nucleotides line up with TRBD1. This CDR3 region has 15 residues. V trimming: 2 bases; J trimming: 4 bases; junction bases outside the gene matches: 5. The germline gives CDR1 MNHEY, CDR2 SVGAGI. CDR3 residues: CASSYGQGIPDTQYF. The CDR3 coding sequence is TGTGCCAGCAGTTACGGACAGGGAATCCCAGATACGCAGTATTTT.

In its sample, this clonotype was seen many times. This chain links TRBV5-4 with TRBJ2-7, with a weak D call TRBD1 (6 bases). This CDR3 spans 14 amino acids. Per germline, CDR1 SGHNT and CDR2 YYREEE (reference sequence). V was trimmed by 2 bases and J by 2 bases, leaving 11 bases between them. CDR3: CASSFAGAPYEQYV. CDR3 DNA: TGTGCCAGCAGCTTCGCAGGGGCTCCCTACGAGCAGTACGTC.

The chain is built from TRBV4-2 and TRBJ2-1; D call uncertain. V lost 0 bases and J 6 bases, leaving 9 bases between the germline ends. The CDR3 is made up of 14 amino acids. Germline CDR1 LGHNA, CDR2 YNFKEQ. CDR3 DNA sequence: TGTGCCAGCAGCCAAGATTCCCTTCTCAATGAGCAGTTCTTC. Its translation: CASSQDSLLNEQFF.

This clonotype appeared a single time. It may be a read error: a sequence one base away is much more abundant. The rearrangement links TRBV9 to TRBJ2-3, with a weak D call TRBD2 (5 bases). The CDR3 has 13 residues. In germline, CDR1 is SGDLS, CDR2 YYNGEE. This CDR3 reads CASSGPLVDKQYF. The CDR3 nucleotides read TGTGCCAGCAGCGGACCACTAGTAGATAAGCAGTATTTT.

This clonotype was seen a handful of times. The rearrangement joins TRBV20-1 to TRBJ1-4, with D hard to call. The germline V gene has CDR1 DFQATT and CDR2 SNEGSKA (reference sequence). Trimming took off 6 bases at V and 7 bases at J, with 12 bases between the two ends. The CDR3 spans 12 residues. Written as DNA, the CDR3 is TGCAGTGCCGGGAAGTCGGGTGAAAAACTGTTTTTT. Amino acid sequence: CSAGKSGEKLFF.

This clonotype was detected ten times or more. This sequence joins TRBV6-1 and TRBJ2-5; D might be TRBD2 (6 bases). The ends were cut back, 1 base at V and 1 base at J, with 13 bases in the middle. CDR3 length: 16 residues. The V gene's germline CDR1 is MNHNS and CDR2 SASEGT. The CDR3 is CASSEVGSGLQETQYF. CDR3 nucleotide sequence: TGTGCCAGCAGTGAAGTGGGTAGCGGTCTCCAAGAGACCCAGTACTTC.

This clonotype was detected ten times or more. This sequence joins TRBV12-3 or TRBV12-4 and TRBJ2-7; D is unclear. The CDR3 consists of 14 residues. V was pared by 3 bases and J by 2 bases, with 11 bases between. DNA for the CDR3: TGTGCCAGCAGTTTCGGGCGGACCACCTACGAGCAGTACTTC. Translated: CASSFGRTTYEQYF.

This clonotype was counted between two and nine times. The chain couples TRBV10-3 to TRBJ2-5; D might be TRBD1 or TRBD2, each matching 5 bases. Germline V gene sequence: CDR1 ENHRY, CDR2 SYGVKD. Trimming left V 6 bases short and J 4 bases short, with 12 bases between. This CDR3 spans 13 amino acids. The CDR3 DNA reads as TGTGCCATCAGGGGGGAATTCGGAGAGACCCAGTACTTC. Translation gives CAIRGEFGETQYF.

Ten or more counts support this clonotype. The chain employs TRBV18 and TRBJ2-1; D perhaps matches TRBD1 (5 bases). The ends were cut back, 1 base at V and 0 bases at J, with 10 bases in the middle. The V gene's germline CDR1 is KGHSH and CDR2 LQKENI. The length of the CDR3 is 16 residues. CDR3 residues: CASSPLRQGSYNEQFF. The CDR3 DNA sequence: TGTGCCAGCTCACCACTTCGGCAGGGCTCCTACAATGAGCAGTTCTTC.

The chain links TRBV7-9 to TRBJ2-5; tentative D call: TRBD2 (5 bases). CDR1 is SEHNR, CDR2 FQNEAQ, per germline (reference sequence). V was trimmed by 2 bases and J by 4 bases, leaving 11 bases between them. The CDR3 has 14 residues. The CDR3 DNA is TGTGCCAGCAGCTTAAACGAGGGTACAGAGACCCAGTACTTC. Its protein product is CASSLNEGTETQYF.

The J gene is TRBJ1-5, the V gene TRBV27; D not certain. The CDR3 is 15 amino acids. Looked up from germline, CDR1 is MNHEY and CDR2 is SMNVEV (reference sequence). Trimming removed 4 bases from V and 1 base from J, with 11 bases in between. The chain's CDR3 is CASSSLEGSNQPQHF. DNA of the CDR3: TGTGCCAGCAGTTCTCTCGAGGGAAGCAATCAGCCCCAGCATTTT.

This clonotype was detected a few times. V gene TRBV11-3 combines with J gene TRBJ1-2, with 9 bases lining up with TRBD1. The CDR3 consists of 16 residues. Unmatched junction bases numbered 11, after V lost 3 bases and J lost 6 bases. CDR1 is SGHNT and CDR2 is YENEEA in the germline V gene. CDR3 protein: CASSFYRGRVLDGYTF. The CDR3 DNA sequence: TGTGCCAGCAGCTTCTACAGGGGGCGCGTCTTGGATGGCTACACCTTC.

The rearrangement uses TRBV27 and TRBJ1-6; perhaps TRBD1 as D (5 bases). Trimming pared 3 bases from V and 10 bases from J, leaving 10 bases between. This CDR3 contains 13 residues. The germline CDR1 and CDR2 sequences are MNHEY and SMNVEV (reference sequence). The CDR3 is CASSFGGSSPLHF. The CDR3 nucleotides are TGTGCCAGCAGTTTCGGGGGGTCCTCACCCCTCCACTTT.

The rearrangement links TRBV6-6 to TRBJ2-7, with 7 bases fitting TRBD1. Germline V gives CDR1 MNHNY, CDR2 SVGAGI (reference sequence). J was trimmed by 4 bases and V by 10 bases; bases with no gene match: 4. This CDR3 region has 11 residues. CDR3 loop: CATYRGYEQYF. The CDR3 DNA reads TGTGCCACCTACAGGGGATACGAGCAGTACTTC.

This clonotype was counted a few times. The rearrangement joins TRBV6-5 to TRBJ1-5; 8 bases are shared with TRBD1. Germline-derived CDR1 and CDR2 are MNHEY and SVGAGI. This CDR3 region has 16 residues. V shed 4 bases, J shed 4 bases, and the junction held 9 bases outside the gene matches. CDR3 DNA: TGTGCCAGCAGTTGGTCCGGGACAGGTCCAAATCAGCCCCAGCATTTT. As protein: CASSWSGTGPNQPQHF.

The chain couples TRBV7-2 to TRBJ2-5; 7 bases map to TRBD1. This CDR3 has 16 amino acids. The germline V gene encodes CDR1 SGHTA and CDR2 FQGNSA. The V and J ends lost 6 bases and 0 bases, in that order; junction bases with no gene match: 10. The CDR3 nucleotides are TGTGCCAGCAGTAACCCAGGGGGTGGCTACCAAGAGACCCAGTACTTC. The encoded protein is CASSNPGGGYQETQYF. The full variable domain, its missing parts supplied by reference TRBV7-2 and TRBJ2-5, is GAGVSQSPSNKVTEKGKDVELRCDPISGHTALYWYRQSLGQGLEFLIYFQGNSAPDKSGLPSDRFSAERTGGSVSTLTIQRTQQEDSAVYLCASSNPGGGYQETQYFGPGTRLLVL.

This clonotype has just a few counts. V is TRBV7-9 and J is TRBJ2-1, with TRBD1 matching 9 bases. V shed 4 bases, J shed 14 bases, and the junction held 6 bases outside the gene matches. CDR3 length: 12 residues. CDR1 is SEHNR and CDR2 is FQNEAQ in the germline V gene (reference sequence). This CDR3 reads CASSWRTGDKFF. The DNA for the CDR3 is TGTGCCAGCAGCTGGAGGACAGGGGATAAGTTCTTC.